This T cell receptor (beta chain) was identified during a study of control samples from healthy donors and cancer patients. The CDR3 has 14 residues. V lost 5 bases and J lost 2; bases outside the gene matches: 3. The germline gives CDR1 KGHDR, CDR2 SFDVKD. The assay was immunoSEQ multiplex PCR, and TCRdb's table has in-frame clones only and misses some. The table has 45,000 to 60,000 clones, about 93% seen once. The TCR was taken from a man younger than 45 in good health. V gene TRBV24-1 combines with J gene TRBJ1-2; 8 bases align to TRBD1. Sequencing used blood. CDR3 loop: CATSAQGANYGYTF. The CDR3 nucleotides are TGTGCCACCAGTGCGCAGGGGGCAAACTATGGCTACACCTTC.